These 15 T cell receptor beta chains were sequenced from one sample in a study of PD-1 blockade in classical Hodgkin lymphoma. Relapse after autologous stem cell transplantation occurred in every patient, and brentuximab vedotin exposure varied. Measured with immunoSEQ multiplex PCR; TCRdb has only the in-frame clones, and not every one. The profile shows about 94,000 clones, about 91% of them singletons. The specimen comprised peripheral blood mononuclear cells (PBMCs), sampled before the second cycle of nivolumab. Receptor source: a human donor with classical Hodgkin lymphoma.

This chain joins TRBV5-4 and TRBJ2-3; TRBD2 matches at 7 bases. With V trimmed by 0 bases and J by 7 bases, 11 bases remained unmatched. CDR1 SGHNT and CDR2 YYREEE come from the germline V gene (reference sequence). This CDR3 region has 16 residues. CDR3 in DNA: TGTGCCAGCAGCTTGGCAGCGGGAACCTACCGTAATACGCAGTATTTT. Residues: CASSLAAGTYRNTQYF.

The chain combines TRBV28 with TRBJ2-7; a weak D match, TRBD2 (5 bases). This CDR3 is built from 15 residues. The V gene lost 3 bases and the J gene lost 6 bases, with 18 bases spanning the gap. Germline CDR1 reads MDHEN; CDR2 reads SYDVKM. The CDR3 coding sequence is TGTGCCAGCAGTTTTTCGCGGACTCCCCTCTCCGAGCAGTACTTC. It specifies CASSFSRTPLSEQYF.

V is TRBV27 and J is TRBJ2-7; D is unresolved. Trimming cost V 3 bases and J 3 bases, with 6 bases left between them. The germline V gene has CDR1 MNHEY and CDR2 SMNVEV (reference sequence). The CDR3 has 12 residues. The CDR3 loop reads CASSLDGYEQYF. In DNA, the CDR3 is TGTGCCAGCAGTTTGGACGGCTACGAGCAGTACTTC.

This chain uses TRBV5-6 with TRBJ1-3; 8 positions agree with TRBD1. CDR3 length: 17 amino acids. V lost 2 bases and J lost 0; bases outside the gene matches: 7. Looked up from germline, CDR1 is SGHDT and CDR2 is YYEEEE. The CDR3: CASSLGQGYSSGNTIYF. For the CDR3, the DNA is TGTGCCAGCAGCTTAGGACAGGGATACTCCTCTGGAAACACCATATATTTT.

The chain employs TRBV20-1 and TRBJ2-3, with D unclear. This CDR3 is built from 11 residues. Trimming took 7 bases from V and 2 from J, leaving 7 bases between them. The germline gives CDR1 DFQATT, CDR2 SNEGSKA (reference sequence). The CDR3 sequence: CSGGNTDTQYF. DNA of the CDR3: TGCAGTGGGGGAAACACAGATACGCAGTATTTT.

The chain couples TRBV5-6 to TRBJ1-2, with 7 bases that match TRBD1. This CDR3 is built from 14 residues. Germline V lookup: CDR1 SGHDT, CDR2 YYEEEE. The J segment lost 2 bases and the V segment lost 7 bases, leaving 8 bases of the junction unmatched. CDR3 region: CASYTTGSNYGYTF. For the CDR3, the DNA is TGTGCCAGCTACACGACAGGGAGCAACTATGGCTACACCTTC.

This clone has more than one count but fewer than ten. The chain couples TRBV27 to TRBJ2-2, with 12 nucleotides matching TRBD2. The CDR3 length is 19 residues. Germline values: CDR1 MNHEY, CDR2 SMNVEV (reference sequence). V trimming: 3 bases; J trimming: 5 bases; junction bases outside the gene matches: 13. The CDR3 is CASSFRRLAGELGTGELFF. The CDR3 region has the DNA TGTGCCAGCAGTTTCCGACGACTAGCGGGAGAACTAGGGACCGGGGAGCTGTTTTTT.

V usage is TRBV29-1 and J usage is TRBJ2-3; 7 bases fit TRBD1. Germline CDR1 is SQVTM and CDR2 is ANQGSEA. The CDR3 runs 13 residues. Losses at the gene ends were 6 bases for V and 2 bases for J; bases not matched to a gene: 5. The CDR3 sequence: CSVDRPPTDTQYF. The DNA of the CDR3 is TGCAGCGTGGACAGGCCCCCCACAGATACGCAGTATTTT.

This chain links TRBV27 with TRBJ1-4; D might be TRBD1 (6 bases). This CDR3 has 15 amino acids. Germline V CDR1 and CDR2: MNHEY, SMNVEV (reference sequence). V gave up 2 bases and J gave up 8 bases, with 15 bases separating them. The CDR3, as DNA: TGTGCCAGCAGTTTAAATCTGGGGGCCGGAGAAAAACTGTTTTTT. Protein: CASSLNLGAGEKLFF.

The chain has TRBV27 and TRBJ1-6; D not resolved. Trimming removed 6 bases at V and 0 bases at J, with 9 bases between. The length of the CDR3 is 15 residues. In germline, CDR1 is MNHEY, CDR2 SMNVEV (reference sequence). The DNA for the CDR3 is TGTGCCAGCAGCTCCGTAAGCTCCTATAATTCACCCCTCCACTTT. This translates into CASSSVSSYNSPLHF.

The rearrangement joins TRBV30 to TRBJ2-1, with 10 bases identical to TRBD2. V trimming: 5 bases; J trimming: 7 bases; junction bases outside the gene matches: 8. Looked up from germline, CDR1 is GTSNPN and CDR2 is SVGIG (reference sequence). This CDR3 has 14 residues. The CDR3 bases are TGTGCCTGGGAAGGAGCGGGAGGGCGAAATGAGCAGTTCTTC. It encodes CAWEGAGGRNEQFF.

The chain employs TRBV6-6 and TRBJ1-2; 9 bases agree with TRBD1. The CDR3 is 14 amino acids. V dropped 4 bases and J dropped 4; count of bases not matched to a gene: 4. Germline-derived CDR1 and CDR2 are MNHNY and SVGAGI (reference sequence). CDR3 loop: CASSSTGGGYGYTF. Written as DNA, the CDR3 is TGTGCCAGCAGTTCGACAGGGGGTGGCTATGGCTACACCTTC.

The chain is built from TRBV28 and TRBJ2-2; maybe TRBD2 (5 bases). Trimming shortened V by 6 bases and J by 3 bases, and 17 bases separated the two germline ends. Germline CDR1 reads MDHEN; CDR2 reads SYDVKM. This CDR3 is built from 16 residues. The CDR3 bases are TGTGCCAGCAGCCCTCGGAGGCTAGCTGACACCGGGGAGCTGTTTTTT. The encoded protein is CASSPRRLADTGELFF. Complete variable domain (other parts from reference TRBV28 and TRBJ2-2): DVKVTQSSRYLVKRTGEKVFLECVQDMDHENMFWYRQDPGLGLRLIYFSYDVKMKEKGDIPEGYSVSREKKERFSLILESASTNQTSMYLCASSPRRLADTGELFFGEGSRLTVL.

V and J are TRBV7-6 and TRBJ2-7; unclear D gene. CDR3 length equals 13 residues. Trimming shortened V by 1 base and J by 0 bases, and 4 bases separated the two germline ends. CDR1 is SGHVS and CDR2 is FNYEAQ in the germline V gene. In DNA form, the CDR3 reads TGTGCCAGCAGCTTAGGGGACTCCTACGAGCAGTACTTC. As protein: CASSLGDSYEQYF.

This clone has just a few counts. This rearrangement joins TRBV7-9 to TRBJ1-2; D gene ambiguous. The V gene's germline CDR1 is SEHNR and CDR2 FQNEAQ (reference sequence). V was shortened by 4 bases and J by 4 bases, with 7 bases between the two germline ends. The CDR3 runs 12 residues. Here the CDR3 reads CASSSFGYGYTF. CDR3 coding DNA: TGTGCCAGCAGCTCGTTTGGCTATGGCTACACCTTC.